Below are 19 T cell receptor beta chains sequenced from a single sample in a study of blood T cells in healthy people across ages (dated by TCRdb to the mid-2010s). The library relied on 5' RACE. Sequencing instrument: Illumina HiSeq 2500. A second about 7 to 12 cycle PCR used a sample-barcoded 5' primer and a J-beta primer mix. Using fastp trimming at Q25 and MiXCR clonotype assembly, TCRdb reanalyzed the public sequencing data and kept in-frame beta chains. Rows are unified per CDR3 protein, each entry keeping the most common DNA and genes. The sample table records roughly 800,000 distinct CDR3 sequences; around 25% of these occur just once. The leading ten clones occupy around 9.2% of the sample. These data also featured in a second study, about T cells of mothers and their children.

Sequencing used blood. Receptor source: a boy aged 5 to 17 in good health.

The CDR3 reads CASRSQGANEKLFF. For the CDR3, the DNA is TGTGCCAGCAGATCACAGGGGGCGAATGAAAAACTGTTTTTT. This chain uses TRBV27 with TRBJ1-4; TRBD1 aligns across 9 bases. The CDR3 runs to 14 residues. The V gene end was trimmed by 6 bases and the J gene end by 5 bases; junction bases not matched to a gene: 4. CDR1 is MNHEY, CDR2 SMNVEV, per germline (reference sequence). Using reference TRBV27 and TRBJ1-4 for the parts outside the CDR3, the full variable domain is EAQVTQNPRYLITVTGKKLTVTCSQNMNHEYMSWYRQDPGLGLRQIYYSMNVEVTDKGDVPEGYKVSRKEKRNFPLILESPSPNQTSLYFCASRSQGANEKLFFGSGTQLSVL.

This clonotype was counted only a few times. The rearrangement uses TRBV25-1 and TRBJ2-7; the D is unclear. The germline CDR1 and CDR2 sequences are MGHDK and SYGVNS. The CDR3 covers 11 residues. The ends were cut back, 4 bases at V and 5 bases at J, with 6 bases in the middle. The CDR3 DNA sequence: TGTGCCAGCAGTGTTGGGCACGAGCAGTACTTC. Protein sequence: CASSVGHEQYF.

The chain recombines TRBV12-3 or TRBV12-4 with TRBJ2-1, with D tentatively TRBD1 (6 bases). The V end was cut by 3 bases, the J end by 2 bases, with 11 bases between. The CDR3 has 15 amino acids. The CDR3 is CASSFRGGPYNEQFF. The CDR3 nucleotides are TGTGCCAGCAGTTTTCGAGGGGGTCCCTACAATGAGCAGTTCTTC.

The chain carries TRBV27 and TRBJ2-7; D is possibly TRBD2 (7 bases). Per the germline V gene, CDR1 is MNHEY and CDR2 is SMNVEV (reference sequence). The CDR3 runs to 14 residues. V was shortened by 1 base and J by 4 bases, with 11 bases between the two germline ends. The CDR3 loop reads CASSLWGGRYEQYF. The CDR3 bases are TGTGCCAGCAGTTTATGGGGGGGCCGGTACGAGCAGTACTTC.

This clonotype was detected only a few times. The rearrangement links TRBV29-1 to TRBJ2-5; D gene uncertain. The V and J ends lost 7 bases and 4 bases respectively, with 13 bases between them. Germline CDR1 SQVTM, CDR2 ANQGSEA. CDR3 length: 12 residues. The CDR3 is CSATESIETQYF. The CDR3 nucleotides are TGCAGCGCAACAGAGTCCATAGAGACCCAGTACTTC.

The chain has TRBV3-1 and TRBJ1-4; D gene ambiguous. V dropped 4 bases and J dropped 10 bases, with 19 bases sitting between them. The CDR3 is 15 residues long. The germline V gene encodes CDR1 LGHDT and CDR2 YNNKEL (reference sequence). CDR3 sequence reads: CASSLRRSDFGKLFF. The CDR3 bases are TGTGCCAGCAGCCTGCGAAGAAGCGATTTTGGAAAACTGTTTTTT. Full variable domain (missing parts from reference TRBV3-1 and TRBJ1-4): DTAVSQTPKYLVTQMGNDKSIKCEQNLGHDTMYWYKQDSKKFLKIMFSYNNKELIINETVPNRFSPKSPDKAHLNLHINSLELGDSAVYFCASSLRRSDFGKLFFGSGTQLSVL.

This clonotype has more than one count but fewer than ten. The rearrangement joins TRBV27 to TRBJ2-4; a possible D gene is TRBD1 (5 bases). There are 13 residues in the CDR3. Germline V gene data show CDR1 as MNHEY and CDR2 as SMNVEV (reference sequence). Trimming shortened V by 8 bases and J by 0 bases, and 8 bases separated the two germline ends. This chain's CDR3 is CASDSLAKNIQYF. The CDR3 DNA follows: TGTGCCAGCGACAGCCTAGCCAAAAACATTCAGTACTTC.

This clonotype was counted between two and nine times. CDR3: CASSLYTGEKGEKLFF. The DNA of the CDR3 is TGTGCCAGCAGCCTGTATACCGGGGAAAAGGGTGAAAAACTGTTTTTT. The V and J genes are TRBV6-6 and TRBJ1-4; D uncertain. Germline loops: CDR1 MNHNY, CDR2 SVGAGI (reference sequence). The CDR3 has 16 amino acids. Trimming removed 6 bases at V and 7 bases at J, with 21 bases between.

The V gene is TRBV20-1, the J gene TRBJ2-7, with TRBD2 matching 10 bases. This CDR3 has 13 amino acids. Germline CDR1 DFQATT, CDR2 SNEGSKA (reference sequence). V shed 0 bases, J shed 6 bases, and the junction held 2 bases outside the gene matches. The CDR3 loop reads CSAREPSGGEQYF. The CDR3 DNA is TGCAGTGCTAGAGAACCTAGCGGGGGCGAGCAGTACTTC.

V gene TRBV11-2 combines with J gene TRBJ2-5, with 7 bases identical to TRBD1. The J call may be wrong; the DNA end is better matched by TRBJ2-7. From germline, CDR1 is SGHAT and CDR2 FQNNGV. There are 15 residues in the CDR3. The CDR3 DNA reads TGTGCCAGCAGCCTGATACAGGGGATACAGCACGAGCAGTACTTC. Protein: CASSLIQGIQHEQYF.

This clonotype was detected only a few times. The chain has TRBV4-3 and TRBJ1-2, with 7 nucleotides matching TRBD1. V trimming: 2 bases; J trimming: 2 bases; junction bases outside the gene matches: 5. The CDR3 has 15 amino acids. Per germline, CDR1 LGHNA and CDR2 YSLEER. Here the CDR3 reads CASSQWTGWNYGYTF. The CDR3 coding sequence is TGCGCCAGCAGCCAATGGACAGGTTGGAACTATGGCTACACCTTC.

The chain carries TRBV29-1 and TRBJ1-5; 7 nucleotides align to TRBD1. Germline V gene sequence: CDR1 SQVTM, CDR2 ANQGSEA. This CDR3 has 13 residues. J gave up 4 bases and V 7 bases, and 7 bases lay outside the gene matches. CDR3 loop: CSAADRENQPQHF. CDR3 in DNA: TGCAGCGCCGCCGACAGGGAGAATCAGCCCCAGCATTTT.

This chain joins TRBV28 and TRBJ2-5, with 8 bases aligning to TRBD2. Matching the DNA end better, TRBJ2-1 makes the J call doubtful. Germline V gene data show CDR1 as MDHEN and CDR2 as SYDVKM. This CDR3 has 14 amino acids. The CDR3 DNA follows: TGTGCCAGCAGTCCGAGGACTAGCTATGATGAGCAGTTCTTC. This codes for CASSPRTSYDEQFF.

V gene TRBV20-1 combines with J gene TRBJ2-1; D is perhaps TRBD2 (6 bases). Germline assignment: CDR1 DFQATT and CDR2 SNEGSKA (reference sequence). V gave up 6 bases and J gave up 7 bases, with 10 bases separating them. The CDR3 consists of 11 residues. The CDR3 coding sequence is TGCAGTGCGGAGGAGGGGAATGAGCAGTTCTTC. As protein: CSAEEGNEQFF.

The sample holds a few counts of this clonotype. The chain couples TRBV5-1 to TRBJ2-4, with D perhaps TRBD1 (6 bases). The CDR3 has 16 residues. With 0 bases removed from V and 7 bases from J, the gap between germline ends came to 17 bases. Germline V gives CDR1 SGHRS, CDR2 YFSETQ. CDR3 sequence (DNA): TGCGCCAGCAGCTTGGCGGATAACAGGGTGGGGAACATTCAGTACTTC. Translation: CASSLADNRVGNIQYF.

The rearrangement joins TRBV2 to TRBJ2-7; 9 nucleotides match TRBD1. This CDR3 contains 15 residues. CDR1 is SNHLY, CDR2 FYNNEI, per germline. The V segment lost 3 bases and the J segment 5 bases; nucleotides outside the gene matches: 8. The CDR3 sequence: CASSDDRTGEDEQYF. CDR3 sequence (DNA): TGTGCCAGCAGTGACGACAGGACAGGGGAGGACGAGCAGTACTTC. Looking up the rest from reference TRBV2 and TRBJ2-7 gives the full variable domain: EPEVTQTPSHQVTQMGQEVILRCVPISNHLYFYWYRQILGQKVEFLVSFYNNEISEKSEIFDDQFSVERPDGSNFTLKIRSTKLEDSAMYFCASSDDRTGEDEQYFGPGTRLTVT.

The V call is TRBV12-5, the J call TRBJ2-1; 9 bases are shared with TRBD1. Trimming cost V 10 bases and J 7 bases; bases outside gene matches: 5. The germline gives CDR1 LGHNT, CDR2 FRNRAP. The length of the CDR3 is 12 residues. CDR3 DNA sequence: TGTGCTACCGGACAGGGGAGTAATGAGCAGTTCTTC. Residues: CATGQGSNEQFF.

For this clonotype: It is likely a read error, because the conserved phenylalanine at the end of the CDR3 is missing. The rearrangement links TRBV4-1 to TRBJ1-5, with no clear D. The germline V and J ends were trimmed by 1 base and 5 bases, with 12 bases remaining between them. Germline CDR1 reads MGHRA; CDR2 reads YSYEKL. CDR3 length: 15 amino acids. CDR3 in amino acids: CASSQVGSIHQPQHL. CDR3 coding DNA: TGCGCCAGCAGCCAAGTTGGGAGTATCCATCAGCCCCAGCATCTT.

This clonotype was detected a few times. The V call is TRBV12-3 or TRBV12-4, the J call TRBJ2-5; maybe TRBD2 (5 bases). Trimming stripped 5 bases from V and 6 bases from J, with 16 bases between. The CDR3 contains 14 residues. CDR3: CASSPPGTGKTQYF. The CDR3 nucleotides are TGTGCCAGCAGTCCCCCGGGCACGGGGAAGACCCAGTACTTC.